A selection of T cell receptor beta chains follows, all from one sample in a study of human T cells and chemical hapten exposure. A single record per CDR3 protein comes from TCRdb applying MiXCR to the RACE reads. The table has more than 95,000 distinct CDR3 sequences, 12% seen once. The source was whole blood, collected in connection with sensitization to the hapten diphenylcyclopropenone (DPC). The receptors come from a woman aged 45-60 years with alopecia areata. Some clones in this sample may be carry-over from other donors' samples. Both conserved end residues are part of each CDR3. The D gene is left open where the match is weak. Clone size is shown for a subset of rows, as once, few, many or a class of expanded clone.

TRBJ1-6,TRBV3-1,-,-,CASSQGQAPLHF,TGTGCCAGCAGCCAAGGGCAGGCTCCCCTCCACTTT
TRBJ2-2,TRBV5-1,TRBD1,few,CATKTGLLSTNTGELFF,TGCGCCACCAAGACAGGGCTGCTTTCCACGAACACCGGGGAGCTGTTTTTT
TRBJ1-4,TRBV4-3,TRBD1,many,CASSQVKTGPNHEKLFF,TGCGCCAGCAGCCAAGTCAAGACAGGGCCCAACCATGAAAAACTGTTTTTT
TRBJ2-7,TRBV4-1,TRBD1,-,CASSQTGGTSYEQYF,TGCGCCAGCAGCCAGACAGGGGGCACTTCCTACGAGCAGTACTTC
TRBJ2-1,TRBV27,-,many,CASRGFRTSNEQFF,TGTGCCAGCAGGGGTTTTCGGACGTCCAATGAGCAGTTCTTC
TRBJ2-7,TRBV3-1,-,-,CASSQDGVEMRSVYEQYF,TGTGCCAGCAGCCAAGATGGGGTAGAGATGCGTTCCGTCTACGAGCAGTACTTC
TRBJ2-1,TRBV6-5,TRBD1,-,CASSSQWVGYRGAPHEQFF,TGTGCCAGCAGTTCCCAATGGGTAGGGTACAGGGGGGCCCCTCATGAGCAGTTCTTC
TRBJ1-1,TRBV29-1,-,few,CSVDTGEGFF,TGCAGCGTTGACACCGGGGAGGGTTTCTTT
TRBJ1-1,TRBV11-1,-,many,CASSKRGLNTEAFF,TGTGCCAGCAGCAAAAGAGGCCTCAACACTGAAGCTTTCTTT
TRBJ1-1,TRBV4-1,-,many,CASSEGPRRGAFF,TGCGCCAGCAGCGAAGGGCCACGCCGGGGGGCTTTCTTT
TRBJ2-3,TRBV7-2,-,many,CASSPGLTVEDTQYF,TGTGCCAGCAGCCCGGGACTGACGGTCGAAGATACGCAGTATTTT
TRBJ1-1,TRBV7-9,TRBD1,-,CASSSQGARPNTEAFF,TGTGCCAGCAGCTCGCAGGGGGCGCGGCCGAACACTGAAGCTTTCTTT
TRBJ2-7,TRBV29-1,-,few,CSVKNYEQYF,TGCAGCGTTAAGAACTACGAGCAGTACTTC
TRBJ2-5,TRBV5-1,-,-,CASSSDGGAETQYF,TGCGCCAGCAGCTCTGATGGGGGGGCAGAGACCCAGTACTTC
TRBJ1-5,TRBV24-1,-,-,CATSDLGNQLQHF,TGTGCCACCAGTGATTTGGGGAATCAGCTCCAGCATTTT
TRBJ2-7,TRBV20-1,-,few,CSASGTYEQYF,TGCAGTGCGTCAGGCACCTACGAGCAGTACTTC
TRBJ1-1,TRBV20-1,-,many,CSGNDGNPLNTEAFF,TGCAGTGGTAACGACGGAAACCCCTTGAACACTGAAGCTTTCTTT
TRBJ2-1,TRBV7-2,TRBD1,many,CASSSGQGKVEQFF,TGTGCCAGCAGCTCCGGACAGGGGAAGGTTGAGCAGTTCTTC
TRBJ2-2,TRBV5-1,TRBD1,many,CASSLRRQGFTGTGELFF,TGCGCCAGCAGCTTGCGCCGACAGGGGTTTACAGGGACCGGGGAGCTGTTTTTT
TRBJ1-6,TRBV2,-,many,CASSDRSYNSPLHF,TGTGCCAGCAGTGACAGATCCTATAATTCACCCCTCCACTTT
TRBJ2-7,TRBV13,-,-,CASTFSERSYEQYF,TGTGCCAGCACCTTCTCCGAAAGAAGCTACGAGCAGTACTTC
TRBJ2-2,TRBV28,-,-,CASSLDRGELFF,TGTGCCAGCAGTCTAGACCGGGGGGAGCTGTTTTTT
TRBJ1-2,TRBV28,-,few,CASSLDIYGYTF,TGTGCCAGCAGTTTAGACATCTATGGCTACACCTTC
TRBJ1-1,TRBV12-3/TRBV12-4,TRBD1,few,CASSYRLNTGVKDTEAFF,TGTGCCAGCAGCTATAGGCTGAATACAGGGGTTAAGGACACTGAAGCTTTCTTT
TRBJ1-1,TRBV7-8,-,-,CASSLAAGGNTEAFF,TGTGCCAGCAGCTTAGCGGCGGGGGGGAACACTGAAGCTTTCTTT
TRBJ1-2,TRBV28,-,few,CASIVERGNYGYTF,TGTGCCAGCATCGTAGAGCGGGGCAACTATGGCTACACCTTC
TRBJ2-2,TRBV2,-,many,CASSGQGVGTGELFF,TGTGCCAGCAGTGGCCAGGGAGTAGGGACCGGGGAGCTGTTTTTT
TRBJ2-7,TRBV7-2,-,-,CASSSPLLALTYEQYF,TGTGCCAGCAGCTCACCCCTACTAGCTTTGACCTACGAGCAGTACTTC
TRBJ2-1,TRBV29-1,TRBD1,many,CSVLGTADNEQFF,TGCAGCGTTTTAGGGACAGCAGACAATGAGCAGTTCTTC
TRBJ2-3,TRBV20-1,-,many,CSARGRLRTDTQYF,TGCAGTGCTAGAGGAAGACTACGCACAGATACGCAGTATTTT
TRBJ2-5,TRBV7-9,-,-,CASSRTVETQYF,TGTGCCAGCAGCCGGACAGTGGAGACCCAGTACTTC
TRBJ2-1,TRBV12-3/TRBV12-4,-,few,CASSPGVGEQFF,TGTGCCAGCAGTCCTGGGGTGGGTGAGCAGTTCTTC
TRBJ1-1,TRBV20-1,-,many,CSARGPSGWSEAFF,TGCAGTGCTAGAGGCCCGTCTGGGTGGTCTGAAGCTTTCTTT
TRBJ2-2,TRBV4-2,TRBD2,few,CASSQASGRANTGELFF,TGTGCCAGCAGCCAAGCTAGCGGGAGAGCGAACACCGGGGAGCTGTTTTTT
TRBJ1-2,TRBV3-1,TRBD1,few,CASSRGTGSSSYTF,TGTGCCAGCAGCCGCGGGACAGGGTCCTCGAGCTACACCTTC
TRBJ1-3,TRBV6-5,-,many,CASKIDRNTGNTIYF,TGTGCCAGCAAGATCGACAGGAATACTGGAAACACCATATATTTT
TRBJ1-1,TRBV6-2/TRBV6-3,-,many,CASSYSPFFQGVNTEAFF,TGTGCCAGCAGTTACTCACCCTTTTTTCAGGGAGTAAACACTGAAGCTTTCTTT
TRBJ1-1,TRBV4-3,-,-,CASSQDVAGGARAFF,TGCGCCAGCAGCCAAGACGTTGCCGGGGGGGCTCGGGCTTTCTTT
TRBJ2-7,TRBV28,TRBD1,-,CASSLGQNYEQYF,TGTGCCAGCAGTCTGGGACAGAACTACGAGCAGTACTTC
TRBJ2-2,TRBV6-6,TRBD2,few,CASRPPGTSGLNTGELFF,TGTGCCAGCAGACCCCCCGGGACTAGCGGACTGAACACCGGGGAGCTGTTTTTT
TRBJ1-1,TRBV7-2,-,-,CASSFPGTEAFF,TGTGCCAGCAGCTTCCCAGGGACTGAAGCTTTCTTT
TRBJ1-2,TRBV5-1,-,-,CASSLVRGSDGYTF,TGCGCCAGCAGCTTGGTTCGGGGGTCTGATGGCTACACCTTC
TRBJ1-1,TRBV7-2,-,-,CASSLGPAPGDQAFF,TGTGCCAGCAGCTTGGGACCCGCACCAGGCGACCAAGCTTTCTTT